Listed below are T cell receptor beta chains from one sample, sequenced in a study of response to subunit inactivated influenza vaccine. A single record per CDR3 protein comes from TCRdb applying MiXCR to the RT-PCR reads. The sample records under 750,000 distinct CDR3 sequences, about 11% being singletons. This specimen consisted of PBMCs from blood, obtained on the day of vaccination. All receptors come from a man in his fifties or sixties who received an inactivated influenza vaccine. The CDR3 runs from the conserved cysteine through the conserved F or W. D genes are given only for firm matches. A clone size is listed for some rows: how often the clone was seen (once, few, many), or a class if it is expanded.

>TRBJ2-3|NA|TRBV20-1|TRBD2
TGCAGGGCTCGGGGGCCGGGCTTCATTTCTAGCGGGACCGGAGATACGCAGTATTTT
CRARGPGFISSGTGDTQYF
>TRBJ2-7|few|TRBV29-1|TRBD1
TGCAGCGTTGGCGGACAGGGGCGCTCCTACGAGCAGTACTTC
CSVGGQGRSYEQYF
>TRBJ2-7|few|TRBV21-1|NA
TGTGCCAGCAGCAAATACGGCAGAGCCTACGAGCAGTACTTC
CASSKYGRAYEQYF
>TRBJ2-2|NA|TRBV7-7|NA
TGTGCCAGCAGATTCGCGCCGTCTGGGGAGCTGTTTTTT
CASRFAPSGELFF
>TRBJ2-2|few|TRBV5-1|NA
TGCGCCAGCAGCCCAAATCTATTAAACACCGGGGAGCTGTTTTTT
CASSPNLLNTGELFF
>TRBJ2-5|NA|TRBV29-1|TRBD1
TGCAGCGTTGAAGAGATACAGGGGTACCAAGAGACCCAGTACTTC
CSVEEIQGYQETQYF
>TRBJ2-5|few|TRBV12-3/TRBV12-4|TRBD1
TGTGCCAGCAGTCCTTTAACAGGGGGGACGGAGACCCAGTACTTC
CASSPLTGGTETQYF
>TRBJ2-7|few|TRBV20-1|NA
TGCAGTGCCTTACGCGGCGAGCAGTACTTC
CSALRGEQYF
>TRBJ1-3|many|TRBV7-2|NA
TGTGCCAGCAGCTTAGCGTCGGCAGCTGGAAACACCATATATTTT
CASSLASAAGNTIYF
>TRBJ2-7|NA|TRBV5-5|TRBD1
TGTGCCAGCAGCAGGGACAGGGGGCACACCTACGAGCAGTACTTC
CASSRDRGHTYEQYF
>TRBJ2-3|few|TRBV5-1|TRBD2
TGCGCCAGCAGCTCAAATAGCGGGTACCCCACAGATACGCAGTATTTT
CASSSNSGYPTDTQYF
>TRBJ1-1|NA|TRBV7-2|NA
TGTGCCAGCAGCTTCGGGGAGGTAAGGACTGAAGCTTTCTTT
CASSFGEVRTEAFF
>TRBJ2-2|NA|TRBV15|NA
TGTGCCACCAGCGGCAGGGCGAACACCGGGGAGCTGTTTTTT
CATSGRANTGELFF
>TRBJ1-1|NA|TRBV11-2|NA
TGTGCCAGCAGCTCCAGGGGAGCGAACACTGAAGCTTTCTTT
CASSSRGANTEAFF
>TRBJ1-2|NA|TRBV12-3/TRBV12-4|TRBD1
TGTGCCAGCAGTTTGAGTGGGACAGGGTATGGCTACACCTTC
CASSLSGTGYGYTF
>TRBJ2-5|few|TRBV10-3|TRBD1
TGTGCCATCGGACAGGTGGAGACCCAGTACTTC
CAIGQVETQYF
>TRBJ2-3|few|TRBV20-1|TRBD2
TGCAGTGCCAATAGCGGGAGTATAGATACGCAGTATTTT
CSANSGSIDTQYF
>TRBJ2-7|few|TRBV28|TRBD1
TGTGCCAGCGGACAGGGGGGTTCCTACGAGCAGTACTTC
CASGQGGSYEQYF
>TRBJ2-6|NA|TRBV2|TRBD2
TGTGCCAGCAGTTTAGGCGGGGGGGCGTCTGGGGCCAACGTCCTGACTTTC
CASSLGGGASGANVLTF
>TRBJ2-1|few|TRBV5-1|NA
TGCGCCAGCAGCTTGTTGGGATCTTACCGTTCCCCTGGCAATGAGCAGTTCTTC
CASSLLGSYRSPGNEQFF
>TRBJ2-1|NA|TRBV3-1|TRBD2
TGTGCCAGCAGCCAAGATATTAGCGGGAGGAGGCCCTACAATGAGCAGTTCTTC
CASSQDISGRRPYNEQFF
>TRBJ2-1|NA|TRBV4-2|NA
TGTGCCAGCAGCCAACGTGGGGGGGCTAGGTACAATGAGCAGTTCTTC
CASSQRGGARYNEQFF
>TRBJ1-5|few|TRBV6-2/TRBV6-3|NA
TGTGCCAGCAGTACCAGACAGAAAATGAGCAATCAGCCCCAGCATTTT
CASSTRQKMSNQPQHF
>TRBJ2-2|few|TRBV20-1|NA
TGCAGTGCTAGCCCACGGATTAACACCGGGGAGCTGTTTTTT
CSASPRINTGELFF
>TRBJ2-1|few|TRBV7-3|TRBD2
TGTGCCAGCAGTCGACTAGCCCTGGGCAATGAGCAGTTCTTC
CASSRLALGNEQFF
>TRBJ1-1|NA|TRBV3-1|NA
TGTGCCAGCAGCCAAGATTCGTACAGGGAGGCGTGGGAAGCTTTCTTT
CASSQDSYREAWEAFF
>TRBJ2-2|NA|TRBV18|TRBD1
TGTGCCAGCTCACGGGGACAGACCCTTTCGAACGCCGGGGAGCTGTTTTTT
CASSRGQTLSNAGELFF
>TRBJ1-2|few|TRBV3-1|NA
TGTGCCAGCAGCCAAGGTGACCCCGGATCGGATGGCTACACCTTC
CASSQGDPGSDGYTF
>TRBJ2-5|NA|TRBV5-6|NA
TGTGCCAGCAGCTTGGCGGTACGCCACCAAGGGGAGACCCAGTACTTC
CASSLAVRHQGETQYF
>TRBJ1-4|NA|TRBV7-2|NA
TGTGCCAGCAGCTTAATGGCGTCAACTAATGAAAAACTGTTTTTT
CASSLMASTNEKLFF
>TRBJ1-4|few|TRBV6-2/TRBV6-3|TRBD1
TGTGCCAGCAGTACCCGACAGGGGATGAATGAAAAACTGTTTTTT
CASSTRQGMNEKLFF
>TRBJ2-7|many|TRBV2|TRBD1
TGTGCCAGCGCAGGGACAGAGTCCTACGAGCAGTACTTC
CASAGTESYEQYF
>TRBJ2-1|NA|TRBV5-1|NA
TGCGCCAGCAGCGTTTTGGGGACCTCCTACAATGAGCAGTTCTTC
CASSVLGTSYNEQFF
>TRBJ1-2|NA|TRBV12-3/TRBV12-4|NA
TGTGCCAGCAGTAAGCGAGGGGGGGCTCGTGGTTATGGCTACACCTTC
CASSKRGGARGYGYTF
>TRBJ2-5|NA|TRBV5-1|TRBD2
TGCGCCAGCACCGGACTAGCGGGGGTGGAGACCCAGTACTTC
CASTGLAGVETQYF
>TRBJ2-7|few|TRBV7-9|NA
TGTGCCAGCAGCTGGGAGGTGTACGAGCAGTACTTC
CASSWEVYEQYF
>TRBJ1-6|many|TRBV15|TRBD1
TGTGCCACCAGCAGGGACAGGGCAAAGAATTCACCCCTCCACTTT
CATSRDRAKNSPLHF
>TRBJ2-1|few|TRBV7-6|TRBD2
TGTGCCAGCAGCTTACCTCCCGCGGGGGGCTACAATGAGCAGTTCTTC
CASSLPPAGGYNEQFF
>TRBJ2-3|few|TRBV4-3|TRBD2
TGCGCCAGCAGTCCGGGGGGACTAGCGGGAGGGATAACAGATACGCAGTATTTT
CASSPGGLAGGITDTQYF
>TRBJ1-6|NA|TRBV3-1|NA
TGTGCCAGCAGCCGAGCTGGGAATTCACCCCTCCACTTT
CASSRAGNSPLHF
>TRBJ2-3|many|TRBV20-1|NA
TGCAGTGCTAGTCCTAGCACAGATACGCAGTATTTT
CSASPSTDTQYF
>TRBJ1-1|NA|TRBV28|NA
TGTGCCAGCAGTTTTGGGGTACAGGGCAATGAAGCTTTCTTT
CASSFGVQGNEAFF
>TRBJ1-2|many|TRBV20-1|TRBD1
TGCAGTGCTAGAGATCCGGGACAGGGATACTATGGCTACACCTTC
CSARDPGQGYYGYTF
>TRBJ1-2|NA|TRBV28|TRBD1
TGTGCCAGCAGTCCCCAGGGGGCAATTAACTATGGCTACACCTTC
CASSPQGAINYGYTF
>TRBJ2-5|few|TRBV20-1|TRBD2
TGCAGTCCGGGAGGGGAGGAGACCCAGTACTTC
CSPGGEETQYF